The 10 T cell receptor beta chains presented below share a single source sample, sequenced in a study of shared clonotypes between healthy human individuals. Here immunoSEQ multiplex PCR was the method, and the copy in TCRdb shows in-frame clones only, minus some. In the table there are around 2.3 million clones, under 97% of which are singletons. Sequencing was carried out using naive CD4+ T cells sorted from blood. Subset noted: CD45RA+ positively selected. The receptors stem from a man between 18 and 35 years old in good health.

This chain links TRBV5-4 with TRBJ2-7; weak D call: TRBD2 (5 bases). CDR1 is SGHNT, CDR2 YYREEE, per germline (reference sequence). The CDR3 totals 14 residues. V lost 2 bases, J lost 0 bases, and 9 bases lay in between. The CDR3 region has the DNA TGTGCCAGCAGCTTACTGAGCGGCTCCTACGAGCAGTACTTC. Protein product: CASSLLSGSYEQYF.

The chain employs TRBV28 and TRBJ1-2; D may be TRBD1 (6 bases). Germline CDR1 and CDR2: MDHEN and SYDVKM. The CDR3 is 16 amino acids. Trimming cost V 3 bases and J 4 bases, with 18 bases left between them. CDR3 nucleotide sequence: TGTGCCAGCAGTTTGGAGGTCCTACAGGGATCCTATGGCTACACCTTC. Its protein is CASSLEVLQGSYGYTF.

This chain joins TRBV5-6 and TRBJ2-5, with 7 positions matching TRBD1. The J call may be wrong; the DNA end is better matched by TRBJ2-7. Germline V gene data show CDR1 as SGHDT and CDR2 as YYEEEE. The CDR3 is 14 residues long. CDR3 coding DNA: TGTGCCAGCAGCTTGAGACAGGGTCTCTACGAGCAGTACTTC. Its protein is CASSLRQGLYEQYF.

The rearrangement joins TRBV28 to TRBJ1-6, with TRBD1 as a possible D gene (5 bases). V dropped 4 bases and J dropped 3 bases, with 10 bases sitting between them. Germline loops: CDR1 MDHEN, CDR2 SYDVKM. There are 15 residues in the CDR3. The CDR3 reads CASSSGVNYNSPLHF. CDR3 bases: TGTGCCAGCAGTTCGGGGGTTAACTATAATTCACCCCTCCACTTT.

This rearrangement joins TRBV10-3 to TRBJ1-6; no clear D gene. The length of the CDR3 is 15 residues. The germline V and J ends were trimmed by 4 bases and 5 bases, with 12 bases remaining between them. Germline V gene sequence: CDR1 ENHRY, CDR2 SYGVKD. CDR3 protein: CAISVEGSNNSPLHF. The CDR3 nucleotides read TGTGCCATCAGTGTCGAGGGAAGCAATAATTCACCCCTCCACTTT.

CDR3 coding DNA: TGTGCCAGCAGCCAATCGGCGGGCCAGGGCGGAGGCTACACCTTC. Translating gives CASSQSAGQGGGYTF. V usage is TRBV16 and J usage is TRBJ1-2; TRBD1 is a possible D gene (5 bases). The CDR3 extends over 15 amino acids. Germline V CDR1 and CDR2: KGHSY, FQNENV. V was trimmed by 0 bases and J by 8 bases, leaving 16 bases between them.

This chain uses TRBV5-1 with TRBJ2-6, with 8 positions matching TRBD1. Germline assignment: CDR1 SGHRS and CDR2 YFSETQ. Trimming at V came to 4 bases and at J to 4 bases, leaving 13 bases not matched to a gene. The CDR3 is 18 amino acids. Here the CDR3 reads CASSPGTGGRSGANVLTF. The CDR3 DNA reads as TGCGCCAGCAGCCCTGGGACAGGAGGTAGGTCCGGGGCCAACGTCCTGACTTTC. Based on the CDR3 plus reference TRBV5-1 and TRBJ2-6, the full variable domain is KAGVTQTPRYLIKTRGQQVTLSCSPISGHRSVSWYQQTPGQGLQFLFEYFSETQRNKGNFPGRFSGRQFSNSRSEMNVSTLELGDSALYLCASSPGTGGRSGANVLTFGAGSRLTVL.

V and J are TRBV7-9 and TRBJ1-4; 10 bases are a match to TRBD1. Germline V gene sequence: CDR1 SEHNR, CDR2 FQNEAQ (reference sequence). The CDR3 loop spans 14 amino acids. The trim removed 4 bases at V and 7 bases at J, leaving 3 bases unmatched. The CDR3 loop reads CASSSTGGAEKLFF. CDR3 bases: TGTGCCAGCAGCTCGACAGGGGGCGCTGAAAAACTGTTTTTT.

CDR3: CASSPTGRSNQPQHF. DNA of the CDR3: TGTGCCAGTAGCCCGACAGGGCGTAGCAATCAGCCCCAGCATTTT. The chain uses TRBV19 and TRBJ1-5; 7 nucleotides match TRBD1. This CDR3 region has 15 residues. Germline loops: CDR1 LNHDA, CDR2 SQIVND (reference sequence). The V and J ends lost 6 bases and 0 bases, in that order; junction bases with no gene match: 5.

The V and J genes are TRBV29-1 and TRBJ1-1; D might be TRBD1 (6 bases). CDR1 and CDR2 (germline): SQVTM, ANQGSEA. Between the trimmed V and J ends, which lost 4 bases and 11 bases, there was a span of 14 bases. The CDR3 covers 11 residues. CDR3 protein: CSVGGRGSAFF. The CDR3 nucleotides are TGCAGCGTTGGGGGCAGGGGTTCGGCTTTCTTT.